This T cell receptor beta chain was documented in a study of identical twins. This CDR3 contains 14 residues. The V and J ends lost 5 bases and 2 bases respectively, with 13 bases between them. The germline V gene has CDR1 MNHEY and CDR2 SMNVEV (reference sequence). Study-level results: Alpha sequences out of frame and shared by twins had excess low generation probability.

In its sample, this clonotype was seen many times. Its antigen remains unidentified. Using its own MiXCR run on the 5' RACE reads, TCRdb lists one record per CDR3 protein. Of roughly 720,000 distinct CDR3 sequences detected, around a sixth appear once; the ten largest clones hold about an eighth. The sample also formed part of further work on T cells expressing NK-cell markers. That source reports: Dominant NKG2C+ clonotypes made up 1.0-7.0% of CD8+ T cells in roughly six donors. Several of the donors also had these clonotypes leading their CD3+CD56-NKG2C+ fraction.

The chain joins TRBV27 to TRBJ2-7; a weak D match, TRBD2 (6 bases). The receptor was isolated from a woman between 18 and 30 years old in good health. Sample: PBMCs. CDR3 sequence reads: CASSPSDYTYEQYF. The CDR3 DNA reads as TGTGCCAGCAGTCCATCGGACTATACCTACGAGCAGTACTTC.